This TCR beta chain was recorded in a study of shared clonotypes between healthy human individuals. Every immunoSEQ plate was one replicate of a subset's evenly spread DNA. TCRdb's table, derived via immunoSEQ multiplex PCR, lists solely in-frame clones and lacks some. The sample carries roughly 2 million clones, 90% to 97% recorded once. Germline trimming cut 7 bases from V and 1 base from J; bases unmatched to any gene: 4. The germline CDR1 and CDR2 sequences are SGDLS and YYNGEE. This CDR3 has 14 amino acids. This clone was seen just once. The sequence derives from a man between 18 and 29 years old in good health. The sequenced sample was naive CD4+ T cells sorted from blood. The subset denotes: CD45RA+ positively selected. The V and J genes are TRBV9 and TRBJ1-5; 8 bases fit TRBD1. Written as DNA, the CDR3 is TGTGCCAGCGGACAGGGTTGGAGCAATCAGCCCCAGCATTTT. Protein sequence: CASGQGWSNQPQHF.